One sample yielded the 7 T cell receptor beta chains listed below, sequenced in a study of T-cell reconstitution after alpha-beta-depleted transplantation in children. A library of TCRbeta sequences, prepared with unique molecular identifiers, was generated. TCRdb re-analysed the PCR reads in MiXCR, keeping a single row per CDR3 protein. The table records some 300,000 distinct CDR3 sequences, 10% of them present only once. This sample comprised PBMCs, obtained before TCRalphabeta/CD19-depleted stem cell transplant. These receptor sequences come from a boy in the first two years of life with acute myeloid leukemia, due to receive a stem cell transplant.

This clonotype was seen repeatedly, ten times or more. V is TRBV12-5 and J is TRBJ2-5; 7 positions match TRBD2. This CDR3 is built from 14 residues. Germline V gene lookup returns CDR1 LGHNT and CDR2 FRNRAP. Trimming at V came to 5 bases and at J to 2 bases, leaving 5 bases not matched to a gene. For the CDR3, the DNA is TGTGCTAGTGGTCTCCGGGGAGGGCAAGAGACCCAGTACTTC. This translates into CASGLRGGQETQYF.

This clonotype was seen repeatedly, ten times or more. The chain couples TRBV12-3 or TRBV12-4 to TRBJ2-4, with D possibly being TRBD1 (5 bases). With 5 bases removed from V and 3 bases from J, the gap between germline ends came to 14 bases. The CDR3 runs 15 residues. The CDR3 here is CASSGSQGIKNIQYF. The CDR3 bases are TGTGCCAGCAGTGGCAGCCAGGGAATCAAAAACATTCAGTACTTC.

V is TRBV6-6 and J is TRBJ2-1; TRBD1 agrees at 7 bases. CDR1 MNHNY and CDR2 SVGAGI come from the germline V gene (reference sequence). V lost 7 bases to trimming and J lost 1 base; unmatched junction nucleotides: 4. CDR3 length: 14 residues. The CDR3 protein is CASIQQGSYNEQFF. In DNA, the CDR3 is TGTGCCAGCATTCAACAGGGGTCCTACAATGAGCAGTTCTTC.

This clonotype was seen ten or more times. This rearrangement joins TRBV11-2 to TRBJ2-7; tentatively, D is TRBD1 or TRBD2 (7 bases each). From germline, CDR1 is SGHAT and CDR2 FQNNGV. This CDR3 is 16 amino acids long. Trimming shortened V by 4 bases and J by 1 base, and 17 bases separated the two germline ends. The CDR3: CASSSRLQGGSYEQYF. DNA of the CDR3: TGTGCCAGCAGCTCGCGGTTGCAGGGGGGGTCCTACGAGCAGTACTTC.

This clonotype was detected ten times or more. The chain couples TRBV20-1 to TRBJ2-7; D remains unclear. The V end lost 2 bases, the J end lost 3 bases, and 8 bases lay between the germline ends. CDR1 and CDR2 (germline): DFQATT, SNEGSKA (reference sequence). The CDR3 has 12 residues. The CDR3 loop is CSARFNFYEQYF. DNA for the CDR3: TGCAGTGCTAGATTCAACTTCTACGAGCAGTACTTC.

This clonotype has just a few counts. This chain connects TRBV7-9 to TRBJ2-2, with TRBD2 matching over 10 bases. This CDR3 contains 19 residues. With 3 bases clipped from V and 1 base from J, the junction kept 11 bases outside the gene matches. The germline V gene has CDR1 SEHNR and CDR2 FQNEAQ (reference sequence). CDR3 nucleotide sequence: TGTGCCAGCAGCTTCTTAAAAACCACTAGCGGGAAGAACACCGGGGAGCTGTTTTTT. Protein sequence: CASSFLKTTSGKNTGELFF. Looking up the rest from reference TRBV7-9 and TRBJ2-2 gives the full variable domain: DTGVSQNPRHKITKRGQNVTFRCDPISEHNRLYWYRQTLGQGPEFLTYFQNEAQLEKSRLLSDRFSAERPKGSFSTLEIQRTEQGDSAMYLCASSFLKTTSGKNTGELFFGEGSRLTVL.

This clonotype was detected only a few times. The chain couples TRBV12-3 or TRBV12-4 to TRBJ1-2; D may be TRBD1 (6 bases). Trimming stripped 7 bases from V and 1 base from J, with 19 bases between. This CDR3 contains 16 residues. CDR3 protein: CASTPEGGSGNYGYTF. Written as DNA, the CDR3 is TGTGCCAGCACCCCGGAAGGGGGATCGGGTAACTATGGCTACACCTTC.